A selection of T cell receptor beta chains follows, all from one sample in a study of cytomegalovirus exposure and HLA in healthy donors. Here immunoSEQ multiplex PCR was the method, and the copy in TCRdb shows in-frame clones only, minus some. The table lists about 190,000 clones, roughly 86% of them singletons. Sequenced: PBMCs. The receptors come from a young woman in good health and CMV-seronegative. Each CDR3 is given with its conserved first and last residue. The order of the fields is D gene, V gene, J gene, clone size, CDR3 protein, CDR3 DNA. D genes are given only for firm matches. Rows give clone size only sometimes, using once, few, many, or a class for an expanded clone.

TRBD1	TRBV6-1	TRBJ1-2	NA	CASRFTGTENVHTF	TGTGCCAGCAGGTTTACCGGGACAGAAAATGTCCACACCTTC
TRBD2	TRBV10-3	TRBJ2-3	NA	CAISARTSGSRTDTQYF	TGTGCCATCAGTGCCAGGACTAGCGGGAGTCGCACAGATACGCAGTATTTT
TRBD1	TRBV7-9	TRBJ1-1	NA	CASSELDRVTEAFF	TGTGCCAGCAGCGAACTTGACAGGGTAACTGAAGCTTTCTTT
TRBD2	TRBV7-8	TRBJ2-4	NA	CASSLRTTGGLAGIAKNIQYF	TGTGCCAGCAGCCTCCGGACAACCGGGGGACTAGCGGGGATAGCCAAAAACATTCAGTACTTC
NA	TRBV19	TRBJ1-5	few	CASSRTQGNQPQHF	TGTGCCAGTAGTAGGACACAGGGCAATCAGCCCCAGCATTTT
NA	TRBV5-4	TRBJ1-1	once	CASSPLVQENTEAFF	TGTGCCAGCAGCCCCCTCGTACAGGAGAACACTGAAGCTTTCTTT
TRBD1	TRBV2	TRBJ1-2	NA	CASNNRDREFTF	TGTGCCAGCAATAACCGGGACAGGGAATTTACCTTC
NA	TRBV28	TRBJ2-7	NA	CASSLRHLYEQYF	TGTGCCAGCAGTTTGAGGCATTTATACGAGCAGTACTTC
TRBD1	TRBV5-5	TRBJ1-5	NA	CASSLNPGQGGMDQPQHF	TGTGCCAGCAGCTTAAACCCGGGACAGGGAGGAATGGATCAGCCCCAGCATTTT
TRBD1	TRBV29-1	TRBJ2-4	NA	CSVQGALAKNIQYF	TGCAGCGTTCAGGGGGCCCTAGCCAAAAACATTCAGTACTTC
TRBD1	TRBV5-1	TRBJ1-6	few	CASSLDPMGQNNSPLHF	TGCGCCAGCAGCTTGGATCCTATGGGACAGAACAATTCACCCCTCCACTTT
TRBD1	TRBV5-1	TRBJ1-1	NA	CASSAGQTNTEAFF	TGCGCCAGCAGCGCGGGACAGACGAACACTGAAGCTTTCTTT
TRBD1	TRBV5-1	TRBJ1-2	NA	CASRNAGQGDGGYTF	TGCGCCAGCAGGAACGCGGGACAGGGGGATGGTGGCTACACCTTC
TRBD1	TRBV28	TRBJ2-1	NA	CASSFEDRGRERFF	TGTGCCAGCAGTTTTGAGGACAGGGGGAGGGAGAGGTTCTTC
TRBD2	TRBV5-1	TRBJ2-6	NA	CASSSGLAGGPANVLTF	TGCGCCAGCAGCTCGGGACTAGCGGGAGGGCCCGCCAACGTCCTGACTTTC
TRBD1	TRBV6-6	TRBJ2-7	NA	CASSYSTTGSSYEQYF	TGTGCCAGCAGTTACTCGACGACAGGGAGCTCCTACGAGCAGTACTTC
TRBD2	TRBV19	TRBJ2-1	NA	CASTPGTSGRGSYNEQFF	TGTGCCAGTACTCCCGGGACTAGCGGGAGGGGCTCCTACAATGAGCAGTTCTTC
TRBD2	TRBV30	TRBJ2-7	NA	CAWMPAGSYEQYF	TGTGCCTGGATGCCAGCGGGGTCCTACGAGCAGTACTTC
NA	TRBV30	TRBJ1-2	NA	CAWSRDGYTF	TGTGCCTGGAGCCGCGATGGCTACACCTTC
NA	TRBV2	TRBJ2-2	NA	CASKPGSTGELFF	TGTGCCAGCAAACCAGGGTCCACCGGGGAGCTGTTTTTT
TRBD1	TRBV4-3	TRBJ2-2	NA	CASSRGTGAGELFF	TGCGCCAGCAGCCGAGGGACAGGGGCCGGGGAGCTGTTTTTT
NA	TRBV27	TRBJ2-7	NA	CASSLEGSGFSYEQYF	TGTGCCAGCAGTTTAGAGGGTTCGGGTTTCTCCTACGAGCAGTACTTC
NA	TRBV28	TRBJ1-3	NA	CASIPGSIGNTIYF	TGTGCCAGCATTCCCGGGTCGATTGGAAACACCATATATTTT
TRBD2	TRBV7-9	TRBJ2-1	NA	CSSSLVGLAGGPSYNEQFF	TGTTCCAGCAGCTTAGTGGGACTAGCGGGAGGGCCGTCGTACAATGAGCAGTTCTTC
NA	TRBV27	TRBJ2-2	NA	CASATRAGELFF	TGTGCCAGCGCCACTCGGGCCGGGGAGCTGTTTTTT
NA	TRBV27	TRBJ2-7	NA	CASSSGTFPYEQYF	TGTGCCAGCAGTTCCGGGACATTCCCCTACGAGCAGTACTTC
TRBD2	TRBV7-6	TRBJ2-7	once	CASSLGLAGAGHEQYF	TGTGCCAGCAGCTTAGGACTAGCGGGAGCGGGGCACGAGCAGTACTTC
TRBD1	TRBV7-2	TRBJ2-7	NA	CASSVSRGQGIKREQYF	TGTGCCAGCAGCGTCTCGAGGGGACAGGGGATCAAGCGCGAGCAGTACTTC
NA	TRBV14	TRBJ2-1	NA	CASSLPRLGRWFF	TGTGCCAGCAGCCTCCCCCGACTAGGAAGGTGGTTCTTC
NA	TRBV2	TRBJ2-1	NA	CASSEATGSYNEQFF	TGTGCCAGCAGTGAAGCGACTGGCTCCTACAATGAGCAGTTCTTC
NA	TRBV25-1	TRBJ2-1	NA	CASSDFGVGTRFF	NA
NA	TRBV19	TRBJ1-1	few	CASSNRGGDLQGTEAFF	TGTGCCAGTAGTAATAGAGGGGGGGACCTCCAGGGAACTGAAGCTTTCTTT
NA	TRBV25-1	TRBJ1-1	NA	CASSEFKGKGEAFF	TGTGCCAGCAGTGAATTTAAGGGGAAGGGTGAAGCTTTCTTT
TRBD2	TRBV2	TRBJ2-5	NA	CASSEGTSGAWGTQYF	TGTGCCAGCAGTGAAGGGACTAGCGGGGCCTGGGGGACCCAGTACTTC
TRBD2	TRBV29-1	TRBJ2-1	NA	CSVKTSGAYNEQFF	TGCAGCGTTAAGACTAGCGGAGCCTACAATGAGCAGTTCTTC
NA	TRBV5-1	TRBJ1-3	NA	CASSRDRSSGNTIYF	TGCGCCAGCAGCCGTGACAGAAGCTCTGGAAACACCATATATTTT
NA	TRBV11-3	TRBJ2-1	NA	CASSLLLDNEQFF	TGTGCCAGCAGCTTATTACTTGACAATGAGCAGTTCTTC
NA	TRBV28	TRBJ2-5	NA	CASVPGAEGTQYF	TGTGCCAGCGTCCCGGGCGCAGAGGGGACCCAGTACTTC
TRBD1	TRBV7-8	TRBJ2-4	NA	CASSLDRVSPKNIQYF	TGTGCCAGCAGCCTCGACAGGGTCTCCCCCAAAAACATTCAGTACTTC
NA	TRBV11-2	TRBJ2-7	NA	CASSLAPRGFDEQYF	TGTGCCAGCAGCTTAGCCCCGAGGGGGTTCGACGAGCAGTACTTC
NA	TRBV5-1	TRBJ1-2	NA	CASSLAAASYGYTF	TGCGCCAGCAGCTTGGCCGCGGCTTCCTATGGCTACACCTTC
TRBD1	TRBV2	TRBJ1-1	NA	CASSSDRVYTEAFF	TGTGCCAGCAGTTCTGACAGGGTTTACACTGAAGCTTTCTTT
NA	TRBV6-5	TRBJ1-1	few	CASSYGRPNTEAFF	TGTGCCAGCAGTTATGGGAGACCGAACACTGAAGCTTTCTTT
TRBD1	TRBV7-6	TRBJ1-1	NA	CASSIPGQGARNTEAFF	TGTGCCAGCAGCATACCGGGACAGGGGGCGCGGAACACTGAAGCTTTCTTT
NA	TRBV28	TRBJ1-2	NA	CASSSALNSYGYTF	TGTGCCAGCAGTTCCGCCCTTAATAGCTATGGCTACACCTTC
NA	TRBV28	TRBJ1-4	NA	CASSLTTATNEKLFF	TGTGCCAGCAGCCTAACGACAGCAACTAATGAAAAACTGTTTTTT
NA	TRBV6-1	TRBJ1-5	NA	CASREIQGRQPQHF	TGTGCCAGCAGGGAGATACAGGGCCGCCAGCCCCAGCATTTT
NA	TRBV4-3	TRBJ1-1	NA	CASSQDWVGGTEAFF	TGCGCCAGCAGCCAAGATTGGGTGGGGGGAACTGAAGCTTTCTTT
NA	TRBV7-9	TRBJ1-4	NA	CASSLVAGSTNEKLFF	TGTGCCAGCAGCTTAGTGGCAGGTTCAACTAATGAAAAACTGTTTTTT
TRBD1	TRBV10-3	TRBJ1-6	NA	CAISSDRDNSPLHF	TGTGCCATCAGTTCGGACAGGGATAATTCACCCCTCCACTTT